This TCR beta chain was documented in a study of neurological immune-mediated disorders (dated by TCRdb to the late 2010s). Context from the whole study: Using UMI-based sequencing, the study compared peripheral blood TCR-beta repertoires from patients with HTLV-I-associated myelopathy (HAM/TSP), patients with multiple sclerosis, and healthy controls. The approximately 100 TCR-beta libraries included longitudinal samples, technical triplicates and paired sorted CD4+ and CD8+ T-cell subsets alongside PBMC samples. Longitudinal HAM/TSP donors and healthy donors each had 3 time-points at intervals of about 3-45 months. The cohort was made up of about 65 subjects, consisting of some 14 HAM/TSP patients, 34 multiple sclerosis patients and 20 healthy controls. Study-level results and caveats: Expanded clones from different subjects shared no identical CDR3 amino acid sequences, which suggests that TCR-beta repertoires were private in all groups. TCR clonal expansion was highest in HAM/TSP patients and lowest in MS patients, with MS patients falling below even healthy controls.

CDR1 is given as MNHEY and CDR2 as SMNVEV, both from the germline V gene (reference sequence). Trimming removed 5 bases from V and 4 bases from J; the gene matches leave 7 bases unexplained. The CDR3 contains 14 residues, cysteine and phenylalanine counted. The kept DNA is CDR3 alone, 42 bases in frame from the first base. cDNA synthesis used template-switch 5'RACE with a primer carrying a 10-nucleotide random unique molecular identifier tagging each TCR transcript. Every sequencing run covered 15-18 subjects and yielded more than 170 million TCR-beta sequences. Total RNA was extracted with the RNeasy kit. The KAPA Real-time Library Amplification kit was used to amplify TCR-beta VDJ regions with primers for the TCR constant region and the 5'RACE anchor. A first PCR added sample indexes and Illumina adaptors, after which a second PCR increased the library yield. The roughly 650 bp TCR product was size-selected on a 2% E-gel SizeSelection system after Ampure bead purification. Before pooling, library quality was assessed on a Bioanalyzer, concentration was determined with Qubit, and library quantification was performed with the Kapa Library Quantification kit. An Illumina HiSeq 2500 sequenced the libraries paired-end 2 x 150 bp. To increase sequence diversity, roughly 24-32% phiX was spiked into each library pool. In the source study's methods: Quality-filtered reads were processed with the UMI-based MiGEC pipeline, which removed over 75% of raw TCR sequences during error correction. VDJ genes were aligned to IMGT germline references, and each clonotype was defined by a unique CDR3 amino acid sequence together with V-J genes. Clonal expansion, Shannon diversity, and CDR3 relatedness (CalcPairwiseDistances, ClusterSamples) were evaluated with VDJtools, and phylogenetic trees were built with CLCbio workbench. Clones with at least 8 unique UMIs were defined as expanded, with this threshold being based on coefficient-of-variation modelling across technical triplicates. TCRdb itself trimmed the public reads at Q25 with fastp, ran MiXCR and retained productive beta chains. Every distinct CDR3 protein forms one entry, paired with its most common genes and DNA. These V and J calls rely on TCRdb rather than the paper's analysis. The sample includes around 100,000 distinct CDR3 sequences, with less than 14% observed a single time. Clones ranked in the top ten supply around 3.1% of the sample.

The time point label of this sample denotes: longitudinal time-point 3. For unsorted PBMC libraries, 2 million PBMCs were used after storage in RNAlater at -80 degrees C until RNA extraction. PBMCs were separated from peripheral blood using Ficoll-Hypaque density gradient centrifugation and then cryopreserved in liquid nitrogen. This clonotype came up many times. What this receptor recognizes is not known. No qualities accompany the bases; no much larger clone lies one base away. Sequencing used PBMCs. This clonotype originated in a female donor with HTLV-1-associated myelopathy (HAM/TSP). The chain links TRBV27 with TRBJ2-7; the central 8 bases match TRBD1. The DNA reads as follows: TGTGCCAGCAGTCCCCTGGACAGGGCATACGAGCAGTACTTC. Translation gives CASSPLDRAYEQYF.